These T cell receptor beta chains were read from a single sample in a study of shared clonotypes between healthy human individuals. Assay: immunoSEQ multiplex PCR; the TCRdb copy retains only in-frame clones and omits some. The table includes 500,000 to 700,000 clones, approximately 95% detected once. Sequenced input: naive CD8+ T cells sorted from blood. Receptor source: a young woman in good health. The conserved cysteine and the conserved F or W are not part of the CDR3 here. Rows give clone size only sometimes, using once, few, many, or a class for an expanded clone.

abundance	j_gene	v_gene	CDR3aa
-	TRBJ1-1	TRBV6-6	ASSTLGAGNTEAF
-	TRBJ2-1	TRBV30	AWSETGTSSGNEQF
-	TRBJ2-5	TRBV21-1	ASSIHIGPAEETQY
-	TRBJ2-4	TRBV28	ASSLDTGEGNIQY
-	TRBJ2-1	TRBV11-2	ASRAETGRDEQF
-	TRBJ2-3	TRBV28	ASHPTSGRALGDTQY
-	TRBJ2-7	TRBV11-3	ASSEGVGASYEQY
-	TRBJ1-5	TRBV27	ASSPSSGQVGQPQH
-	TRBJ2-5	TRBV7-9	ASSLVLAVETQY
-	TRBJ1-1	TRBV30	ACPRARWDTEAF
-	TRBJ1-2	TRBV27	ASSLSGGRSYGYT
-	TRBJ2-7	TRBV4-1	ASSQGIPPVYEQY
-	TRBJ1-2	TRBV27	ASSDRGNYGYT
once	TRBJ2-1	TRBV10-2	ASSETTSGSSDNEQF
-	TRBJ2-7	TRBV27	ASSSPRGDAYEQY
-	TRBJ2-5	TRBV6-5	ASSYAGPETQY
-	TRBJ2-5	TRBV29-1	SVRGGQETQY
-	TRBJ1-1	TRBV4-1	ASSYTPGESTEAF
-	TRBJ2-1	TRBV9	ASSAGDEQF
once	TRBJ2-1	TRBV10-2	ASSATGEYSGRWASYNEQF
-	TRBJ2-7	TRBV5-6	ASSLALAGAEEQY
once	TRBJ1-1	TRBV7-6	ASSLTTGPRGWTEAF
-	TRBJ2-3	TRBV11-2	ASSPGLGGTQY
-	TRBJ2-7	TRBV2	ASSVDGSLDEQY
-	TRBJ1-5	TRBV27	ASSLGTGNQPQH
once	TRBJ2-7	TRBV13	ASSLVGSGRPYDEQY
-	TRBJ2-3	TRBV7-8	ASSLIYIGPTTDQY
-	TRBJ2-7	TRBV11-2	ASSLGGQGYEQY
-	TRBJ2-1	TRBV27	ASSYGRGNNEQF